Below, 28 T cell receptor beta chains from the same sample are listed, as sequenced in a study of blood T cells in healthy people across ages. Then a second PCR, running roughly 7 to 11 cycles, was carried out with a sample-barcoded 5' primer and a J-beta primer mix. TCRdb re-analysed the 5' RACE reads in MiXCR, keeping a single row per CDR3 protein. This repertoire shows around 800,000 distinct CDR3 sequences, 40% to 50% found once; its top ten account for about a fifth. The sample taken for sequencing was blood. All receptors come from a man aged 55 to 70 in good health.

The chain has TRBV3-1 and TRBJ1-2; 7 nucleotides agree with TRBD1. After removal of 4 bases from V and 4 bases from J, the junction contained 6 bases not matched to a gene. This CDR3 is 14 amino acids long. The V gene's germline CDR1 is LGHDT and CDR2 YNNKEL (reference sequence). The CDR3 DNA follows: TGTGCCAGCAGCCCCCGACAGGGTCGCTATGGCTACACCTTC. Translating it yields CASSPRQGRYGYTF.

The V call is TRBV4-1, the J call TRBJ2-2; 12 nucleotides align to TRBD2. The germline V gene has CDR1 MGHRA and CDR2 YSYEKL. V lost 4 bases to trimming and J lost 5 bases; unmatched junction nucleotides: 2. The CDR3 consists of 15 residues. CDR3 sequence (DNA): TGCGCCAGCAGCCCCGGGACTAGCGGGACCGGGGAGCTGTTTTTT. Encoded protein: CASSPGTSGTGELFF.

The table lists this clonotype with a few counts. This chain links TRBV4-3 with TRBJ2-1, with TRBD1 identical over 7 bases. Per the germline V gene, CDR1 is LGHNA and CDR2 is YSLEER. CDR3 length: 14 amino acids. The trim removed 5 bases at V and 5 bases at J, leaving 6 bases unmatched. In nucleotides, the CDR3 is TGCGCCAGCAGCAGATACAGGGGCAACAATGAGCAGTTCTTC. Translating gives CASSRYRGNNEQFF.

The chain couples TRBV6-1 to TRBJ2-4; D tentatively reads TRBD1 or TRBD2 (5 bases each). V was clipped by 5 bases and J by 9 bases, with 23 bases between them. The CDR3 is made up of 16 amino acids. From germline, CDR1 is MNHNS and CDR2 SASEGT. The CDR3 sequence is CASSPPGAGGGSIQYF. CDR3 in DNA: TGTGCCAGCAGTCCCCCCGGGGCGGGTGGGGGAAGCATTCAGTACTTC.

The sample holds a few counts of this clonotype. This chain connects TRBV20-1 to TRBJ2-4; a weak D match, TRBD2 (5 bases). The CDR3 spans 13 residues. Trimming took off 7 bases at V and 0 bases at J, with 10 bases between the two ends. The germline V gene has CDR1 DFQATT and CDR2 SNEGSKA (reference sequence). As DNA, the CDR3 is TGCAGTGGTGCCGGGGTAGCCAAAAACATTCAGTACTTC. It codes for CSGAGVAKNIQYF.

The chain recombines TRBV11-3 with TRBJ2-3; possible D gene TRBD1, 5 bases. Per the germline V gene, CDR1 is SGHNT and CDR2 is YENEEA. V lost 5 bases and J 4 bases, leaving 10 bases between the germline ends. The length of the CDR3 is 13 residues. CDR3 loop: CASSNSRADTQYF. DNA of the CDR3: TGTGCCAGCAGCAACTCCAGGGCAGATACGCAGTATTTT.

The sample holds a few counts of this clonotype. CDR3 bases: TGTGCCAGCAGCGTTACAGGTGAAGGGTACTACGAGCAGTACTTC. Translated, it gives CASSVTGEGYYEQYF. The V gene is TRBV9, the J gene TRBJ2-7, with D perhaps TRBD1 (5 bases). V was clipped by 2 bases and J by 3 bases, with 15 bases between them. CDR3 length: 15 residues. Germline assignment: CDR1 SGDLS and CDR2 YYNGEE.

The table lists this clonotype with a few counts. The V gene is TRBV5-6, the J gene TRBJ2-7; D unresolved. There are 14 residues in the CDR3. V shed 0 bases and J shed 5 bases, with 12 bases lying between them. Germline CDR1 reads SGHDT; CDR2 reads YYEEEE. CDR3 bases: TGTGCCAGCAGCTTGGGACTGCCTGGGGACGAGCAGTACTTC. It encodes CASSLGLPGDEQYF.

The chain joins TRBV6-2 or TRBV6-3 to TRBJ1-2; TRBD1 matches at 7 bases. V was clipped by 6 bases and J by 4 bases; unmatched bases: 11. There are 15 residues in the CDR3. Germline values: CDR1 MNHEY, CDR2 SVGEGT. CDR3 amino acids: CASSRTGPSLYGYTF. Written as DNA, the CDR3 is TGTGCCAGCAGCCGGACAGGCCCATCTCTCTATGGCTACACCTTC.

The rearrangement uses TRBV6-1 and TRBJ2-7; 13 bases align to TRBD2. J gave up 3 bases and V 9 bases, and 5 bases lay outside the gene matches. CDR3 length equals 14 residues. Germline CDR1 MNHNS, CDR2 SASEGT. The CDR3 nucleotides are TGTGCCAGTGTAAGGACTAGCGGGGGCTACGAGCAGTACTTC. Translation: CASVRTSGGYEQYF.

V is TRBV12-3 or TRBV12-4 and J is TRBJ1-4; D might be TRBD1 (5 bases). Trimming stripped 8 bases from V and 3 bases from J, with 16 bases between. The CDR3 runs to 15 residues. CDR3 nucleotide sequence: TGTGCCAGCTGGCCCGAGGGGATGCCTAATGAAAAACTGTTTTTT. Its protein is CASWPEGMPNEKLFF.

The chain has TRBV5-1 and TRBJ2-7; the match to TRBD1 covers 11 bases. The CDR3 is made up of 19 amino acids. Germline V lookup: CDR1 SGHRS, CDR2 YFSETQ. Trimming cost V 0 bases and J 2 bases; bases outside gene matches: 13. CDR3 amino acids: CASSLGAGTGGLSPYEQYF. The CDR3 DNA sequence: TGCGCCAGCAGCTTGGGTGCCGGGACAGGGGGTCTATCACCCTACGAGCAGTACTTC.

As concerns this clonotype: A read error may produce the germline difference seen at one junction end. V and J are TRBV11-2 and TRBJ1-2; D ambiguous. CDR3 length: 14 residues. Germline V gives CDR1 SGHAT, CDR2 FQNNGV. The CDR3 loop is CASSVDVISYGYTF. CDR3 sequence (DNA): TGTGCCAGCAGCGTAGACGTTATTTCCTATGGCTACACCTTC.

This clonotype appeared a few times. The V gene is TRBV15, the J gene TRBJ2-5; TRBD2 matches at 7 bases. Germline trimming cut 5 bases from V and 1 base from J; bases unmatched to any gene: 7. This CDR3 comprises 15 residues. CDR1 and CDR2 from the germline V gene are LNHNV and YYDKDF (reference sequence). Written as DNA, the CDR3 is TGTGCCACCAGCTCCCAGCGGGGAACCCAAGAGACCCAGTACTTC. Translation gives CATSSQRGTQETQYF.

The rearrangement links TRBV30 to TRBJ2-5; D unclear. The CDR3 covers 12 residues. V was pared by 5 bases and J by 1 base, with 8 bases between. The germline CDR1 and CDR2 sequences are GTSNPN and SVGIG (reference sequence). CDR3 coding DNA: TGTGCCTGGTCTCACGGCCAAGAGACCCAGTACTTC. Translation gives CAWSHGQETQYF.

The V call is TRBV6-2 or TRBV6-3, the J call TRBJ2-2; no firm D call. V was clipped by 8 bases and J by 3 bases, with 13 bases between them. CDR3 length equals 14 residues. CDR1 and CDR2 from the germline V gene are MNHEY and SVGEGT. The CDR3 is CASFTAGYTGELFF. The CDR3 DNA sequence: TGTGCCAGCTTCACAGCAGGTTACACCGGGGAGCTGTTTTTT.

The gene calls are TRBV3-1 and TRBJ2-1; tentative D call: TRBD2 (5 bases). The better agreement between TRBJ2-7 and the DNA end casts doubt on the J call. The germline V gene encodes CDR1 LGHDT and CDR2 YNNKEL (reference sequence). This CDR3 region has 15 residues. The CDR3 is CASSEWASSYNEQYF. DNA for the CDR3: TGTGCCAGCAGCGAGTGGGCTAGCTCCTACAATGAGCAGTACTTC.

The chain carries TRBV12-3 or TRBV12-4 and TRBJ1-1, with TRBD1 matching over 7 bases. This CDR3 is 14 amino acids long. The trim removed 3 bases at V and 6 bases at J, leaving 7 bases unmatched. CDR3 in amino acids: CASSFQVTGAEAFF. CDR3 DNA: TGTGCCAGCAGTTTTCAGGTTACAGGGGCTGAAGCTTTCTTT.

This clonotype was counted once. CDR3 sequence: CASAKGRGGVNEQYF. The CDR3 DNA follows: TGTGCCAGCGCAAAAGGACGGGGGGGCGTGAATGAGCAGTACTTC. The chain joins TRBV6-4 to TRBJ2-5; 8 bases line up with TRBD2. CDR1 MRHNA and CDR2 SNTAGT come from the germline V gene. The V gene end was trimmed by 8 bases and the J gene end by 11 bases; junction bases not matched to a gene: 19. This CDR3 spans 15 amino acids.

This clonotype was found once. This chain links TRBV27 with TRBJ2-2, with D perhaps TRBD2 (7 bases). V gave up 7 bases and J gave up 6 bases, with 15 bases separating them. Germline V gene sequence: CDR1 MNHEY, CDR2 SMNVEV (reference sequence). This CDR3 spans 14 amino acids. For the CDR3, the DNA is TGTGCCAGCATGGACGGGGGGCAGGCCGGGGAGCTGTTTTTT. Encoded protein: CASMDGGQAGELFF.

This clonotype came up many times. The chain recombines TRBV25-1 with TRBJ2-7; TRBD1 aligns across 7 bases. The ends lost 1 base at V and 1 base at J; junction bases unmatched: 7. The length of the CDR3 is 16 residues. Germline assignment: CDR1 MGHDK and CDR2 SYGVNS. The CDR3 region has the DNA TGTGCCAGCAGTGAATCCGGGACAGCCACTTCCTACGAGCAGTACTTC. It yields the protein CASSESGTATSYEQYF.

CDR3 DNA sequence: TGTGCCACCAGCAGGTCGGGCAACACCTACAATGAGCAGTTCTTC. Protein sequence: CATSRSGNTYNEQFF. The V and J genes are TRBV15 and TRBJ2-1; D ambiguous. The V end was cut by 3 bases, the J end by 2 bases, with 11 bases between. CDR3 length: 15 amino acids. From germline, CDR1 is LNHNV and CDR2 YYDKDF (reference sequence).

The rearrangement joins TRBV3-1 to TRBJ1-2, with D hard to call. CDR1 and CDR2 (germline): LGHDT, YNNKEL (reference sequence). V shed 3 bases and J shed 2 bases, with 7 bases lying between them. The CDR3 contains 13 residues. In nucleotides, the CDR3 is TGTGCCAGCAGCCAGTTCGGGAACTATGGCTACACCTTC. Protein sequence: CASSQFGNYGYTF. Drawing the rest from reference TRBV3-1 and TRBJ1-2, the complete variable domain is DTAVSQTPKYLVTQMGNDKSIKCEQNLGHDTMYWYKQDSKKFLKIMFSYNNKELIINETVPNRFSPKSPDKAHLNLHINSLELGDSAVYFCASSQFGNYGYTFGSGTRLTVV.

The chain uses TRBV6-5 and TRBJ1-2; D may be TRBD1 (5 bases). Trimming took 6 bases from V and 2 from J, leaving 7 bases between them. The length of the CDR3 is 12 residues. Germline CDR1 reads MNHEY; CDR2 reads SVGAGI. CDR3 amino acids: CASRRQNYGYTF. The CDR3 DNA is TGTGCCAGCAGACGACAGAACTATGGCTACACCTTC.

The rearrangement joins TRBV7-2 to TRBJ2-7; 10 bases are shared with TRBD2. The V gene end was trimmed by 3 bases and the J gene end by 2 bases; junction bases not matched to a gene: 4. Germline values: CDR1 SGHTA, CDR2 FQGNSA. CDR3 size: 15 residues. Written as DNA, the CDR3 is TGTGCCAGCAGCTTTACTAGCGGGGAGACCTACGAGCAGTACTTC. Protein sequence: CASSFTSGETYEQYF.

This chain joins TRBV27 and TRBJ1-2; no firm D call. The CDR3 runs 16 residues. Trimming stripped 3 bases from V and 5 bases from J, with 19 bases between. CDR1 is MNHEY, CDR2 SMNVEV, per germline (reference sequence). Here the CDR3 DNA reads TGTGCCAGCAGTTTCCTTCCGACCGGGTCAGGTTATGGCTACACCTTC. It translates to CASSFLPTGSGYGYTF.

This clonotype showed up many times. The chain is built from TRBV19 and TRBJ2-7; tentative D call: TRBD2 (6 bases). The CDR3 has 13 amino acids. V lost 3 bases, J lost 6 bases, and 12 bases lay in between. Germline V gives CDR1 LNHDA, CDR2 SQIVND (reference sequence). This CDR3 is CASSIGGVGEQYF. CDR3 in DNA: TGTGCCAGTAGTATCGGGGGAGTCGGCGAGCAGTACTTC.

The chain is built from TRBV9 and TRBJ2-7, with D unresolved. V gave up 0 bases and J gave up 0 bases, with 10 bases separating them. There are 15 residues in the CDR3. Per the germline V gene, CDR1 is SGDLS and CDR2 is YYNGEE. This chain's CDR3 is CASSVATESSYEQYF. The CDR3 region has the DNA TGTGCCAGCAGCGTAGCTACGGAGAGCTCCTACGAGCAGTACTTC.